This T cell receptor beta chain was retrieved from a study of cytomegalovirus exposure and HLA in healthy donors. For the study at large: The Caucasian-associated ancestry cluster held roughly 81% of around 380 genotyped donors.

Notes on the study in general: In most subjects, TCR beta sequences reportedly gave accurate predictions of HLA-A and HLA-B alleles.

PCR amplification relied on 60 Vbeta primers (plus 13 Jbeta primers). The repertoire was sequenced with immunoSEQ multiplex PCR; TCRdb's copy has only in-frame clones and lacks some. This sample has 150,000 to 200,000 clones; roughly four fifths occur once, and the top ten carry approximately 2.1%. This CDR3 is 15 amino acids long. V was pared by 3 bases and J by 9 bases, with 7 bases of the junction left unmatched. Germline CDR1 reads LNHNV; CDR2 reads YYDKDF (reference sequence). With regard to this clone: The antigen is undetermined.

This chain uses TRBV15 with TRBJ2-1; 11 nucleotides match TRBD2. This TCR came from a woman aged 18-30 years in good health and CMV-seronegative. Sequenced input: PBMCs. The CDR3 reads CATSSGTSGGPEQFF. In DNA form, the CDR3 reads TGTGCCACCAGCAGCGGGACTAGCGGAGGCCCTGAGCAGTTCTTC.